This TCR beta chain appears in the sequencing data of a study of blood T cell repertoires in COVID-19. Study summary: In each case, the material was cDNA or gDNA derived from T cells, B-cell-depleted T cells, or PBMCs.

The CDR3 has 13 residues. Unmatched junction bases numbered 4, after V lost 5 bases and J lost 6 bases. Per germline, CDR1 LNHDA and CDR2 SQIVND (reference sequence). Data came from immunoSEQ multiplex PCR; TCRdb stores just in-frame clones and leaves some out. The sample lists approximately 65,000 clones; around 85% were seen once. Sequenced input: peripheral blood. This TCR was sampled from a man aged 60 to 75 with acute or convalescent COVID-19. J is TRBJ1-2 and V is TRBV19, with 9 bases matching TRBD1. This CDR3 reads CASSSRDRDGYTF. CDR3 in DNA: TGTGCCAGTAGTTCCCGGGACAGGGATGGCTACACCTTC.